What follows are 8 T cell receptor beta chains derived from one specimen sequenced in a study of T cell responses to AZD1222 COVID-19 vaccine. Sequenced by immunoSEQ multiplex PCR; TCRdb stores in-frame clones only, minus some. The sample contains about 97,000 clones, over 75% of which appear only once. Source: peripheral blood, taken on day 0 of AZD1222 vaccination. These receptors originate from an adult in good health.

This chain links TRBV18 with TRBJ2-5; D may correspond to TRBD1 or TRBD2 (6 bases each). CDR3 length equals 15 residues. The germline CDR1 and CDR2 sequences are KGHSH and LQKENI. V lost 1 base to trimming and J lost 4 bases, with 13 bases between them. CDR3 sequence reads: CASSPQRGEGETQYF. Written as DNA, the CDR3 is TGTGCCAGCTCACCACAGAGGGGGGAAGGAGAGACCCAGTACTTC.

The gene calls are TRBV7-5 and TRBJ1-5. TRBV7-5 is noted as a pseudogene. This CDR3 is built from 12 residues. The CDR3 coding sequence is TGTGTCAGAAGCTTAGAAGGTCAGCCCCAGCATTTT. The encoded protein is CVRSLEGQPQHF.

The chain carries TRBV5-1 and TRBJ2-5; possible D gene TRBD2, 6 bases. Trimming shortened V by 1 base and J by 2 bases, and 9 bases separated the two germline ends. CDR1 is SGHRS and CDR2 is YFSETQ in the germline V gene. CDR3 length: 14 amino acids. CDR3 in amino acids: CASSLYGGQETQYF. For the CDR3, the DNA is TGCGCCAGCAGCTTGTATGGGGGGCAAGAGACCCAGTACTTC.

The chain links TRBV28 to TRBJ2-2; D might be TRBD1 (6 bases). The CDR3 extends over 16 amino acids. V shed 11 bases and J shed 1 base, with 20 bases lying between them. Germline assignment: CDR1 MDHEN and CDR2 SYDVKM. The CDR3 sequence is CAVFSGDRLNTGELFF. The CDR3 region has the DNA TGTGCCGTATTTTCTGGCGACAGGCTGAACACCGGGGAGCTGTTTTTT. The whole variable domain, remainder taken from reference TRBV28 and TRBJ2-2, is DVKVTQSSRYLVKRTGEKVFLECVQDMDHENMFWYRQDPGLGLRLIYFSYDVKMKEKGDIPEGYSVSREKKERFSLILESASTNQTSMYLCAVFSGDRLNTGELFFGEGSRLTVL.

V gene TRBV4-1 combines with J gene TRBJ1-2; D is unclear. The CDR3 runs to 14 residues. V gave up 0 bases and J gave up 8 bases, with 13 bases separating them. In germline, CDR1 is MGHRA, CDR2 YSYEKL. The CDR3 nucleotides read TGCGCCAGCAGCCAAGAGGTCAGTAAACGAGGCTACACCTTC. It translates to CASSQEVSKRGYTF.

The chain has TRBV5-5 and TRBJ1-2; D gene ambiguous. This CDR3 has 15 amino acids. With 0 bases removed from V and 0 bases from J, the gap between germline ends came to 9 bases. Per the germline V gene, CDR1 is SGHKS and CDR2 is YYEKEE (reference sequence). CDR3 bases: TGTGCCAGCAGCTTGGAACAGACTACTAACTATGGCTACACCTTC. Translated: CASSLEQTTNYGYTF.

This clone occurred once. This rearrangement joins TRBV7-3 to TRBJ2-2; D gene ambiguous. The germline gives CDR1 SGHTA, CDR2 FQGTGA. The V and J ends lost 3 bases and 7 bases respectively, with 3 bases between them. This CDR3 region has 11 residues. The CDR3 DNA is TGTGCCAGCAGCTTCGGCGGGGAGCTGTTTTTT. Translated, it gives CASSFGGELFF.

The chain has TRBV7-8 and TRBJ2-7; perhaps TRBD2 as D (5 bases). The V and J ends lost 1 base and 4 bases respectively, with 11 bases between them. This CDR3 is built from 14 residues. CDR1 and CDR2 (germline): SGHVS, FQNEAQ. CDR3 DNA sequence: TGTGCCAGCAGCTTAGGGCTGGGAGAGTACGAGCAGTACTTC. Translation gives CASSLGLGEYEQYF.